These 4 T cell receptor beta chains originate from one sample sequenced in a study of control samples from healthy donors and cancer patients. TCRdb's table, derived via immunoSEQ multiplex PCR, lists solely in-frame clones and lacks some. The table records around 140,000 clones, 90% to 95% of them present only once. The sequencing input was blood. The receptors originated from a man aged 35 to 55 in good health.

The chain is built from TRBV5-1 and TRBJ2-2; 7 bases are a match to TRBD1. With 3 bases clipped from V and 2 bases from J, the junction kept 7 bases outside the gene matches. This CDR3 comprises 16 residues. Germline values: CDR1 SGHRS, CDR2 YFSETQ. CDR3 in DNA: TGCGCCAGCAGCTCGTTCAACAGGGGAAACACCGGGGAGCTGTTTTTT. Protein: CASSSFNRGNTGELFF.

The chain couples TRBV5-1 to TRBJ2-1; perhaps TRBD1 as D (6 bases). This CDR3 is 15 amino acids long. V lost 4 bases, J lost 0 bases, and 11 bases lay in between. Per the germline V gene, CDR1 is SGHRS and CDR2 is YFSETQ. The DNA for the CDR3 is TGCGCCAGCAGCCGGACAGCGGACTCCTACAATGAGCAGTTCTTC. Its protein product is CASSRTADSYNEQFF.

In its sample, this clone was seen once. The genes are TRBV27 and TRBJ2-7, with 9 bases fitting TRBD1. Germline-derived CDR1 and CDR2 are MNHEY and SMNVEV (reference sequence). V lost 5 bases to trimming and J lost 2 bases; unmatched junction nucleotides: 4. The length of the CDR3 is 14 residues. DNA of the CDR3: TGTGCCAGCAGTCCCGGGACAGGGCCCTACGAGCAGTACTTC. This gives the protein CASSPGTGPYEQYF.

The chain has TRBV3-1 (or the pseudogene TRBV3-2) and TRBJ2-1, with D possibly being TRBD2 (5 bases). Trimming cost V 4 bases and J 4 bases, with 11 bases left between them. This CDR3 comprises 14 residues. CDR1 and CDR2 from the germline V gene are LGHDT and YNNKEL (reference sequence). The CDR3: CASSLEGGYNEQFF. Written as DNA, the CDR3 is TGTGCCAGCAGCCTTGAGGGCGGATACAATGAGCAGTTCTTC.